What follows describes a single TCR beta chain. The antigen remains undetermined. These data come from a study of cytomegalovirus exposure and HLA in healthy donors. Assay used: immunoSEQ multiplex PCR; TCRdb lists only in-frame clones, some missing. The sample has about 63,000 clones, about 90% seen once; the top ten hold 0.95% to 1.5%. After removal of 1 base from V and 3 bases from J, the junction contained 6 bases not matched to a gene. CDR3 size: 16 residues. Germline-derived CDR1 and CDR2 are MGHRA and YSYEKL. Points from the study as a whole: Among the CMV-associated chains, three were confirmed in vitro as specific for CMV antigens.

The chain carries TRBV4-1 and TRBJ2-7; 10 positions match TRBD1. This receptor was taken from a woman aged 18-29 years in good health and CMV-seronegative. Source material: PBMCs. CDR3 bases: TGCGCCAGCAGCCAAGTTGTGACAGGGGGCAGCTACGAGCAGTACTTC. It encodes CASSQVVTGGSYEQYF.